The entry below gives a single T cell receptor beta chain sequence along with its context. Its antigen remains unidentified. The conserved closing phenylalanine or tryptophan is absent in this CDR3, likely reflecting a read error. TCR beta cDNA came from about 470 ng total RNA, primed with a constant-region primer. The TCR beta library was amplified through three nested multiplex PCR rounds in a modified ARM-PCR procedure. Each of the first two PCR rounds ran approximately 10 cycles with TRBV1-TRBV30 forward and C-beta reverse primers. A single record per CDR3 protein comes from TCRdb applying MiXCR to the multiplex PCR reads. The table shows over 100,000 distinct CDR3 sequences, with about two thirds occurring only once. Between roughly 17 and 30 mg of unsorted bulk tissue served as the source from which RNA and DNA were co-extracted. By surgical resection, the patients were treated for their primary liver carcinoma.

Germline CDR1 reads MNHEY; CDR2 reads SVGAGI. The CDR3 covers 17 residues. This specimen belongs to a study of tumor-infiltrating lymphocytes in primary liver carcinoma. Study background: The patients comprised men and women between the ages of 30 and 69 years.

Points from the study as a whole: Compared with blood, tumor repertoires held significantly more in their top 250 clones. Reduced overlap was seen in tumor-adjacent and tumor-blood pairs versus tumor region pairs.

Sequencing was performed on tumor-adjacent normal liver tissue. The genes are TRBV6-5 and TRBJ2-6, with no clear D. This TCR derives from a woman in her sixties with primary liver carcinoma and hepatitis B virus infection. CDR3: CASSYDTGPSGANVLTL. CDR3 bases: TGTGCCAGTAGTTACGATACGGGTCCTTCTGGGGCCAACGTCCTGACTCTC.